This TCR beta chain was captured in a study of blood T cell repertoires in COVID-19. Study as a whole: Sites across the United States, Italy and Spain contributed samples from acute and convalescent COVID-19.

The repertoire was sequenced with immunoSEQ multiplex PCR; TCRdb's copy has only in-frame clones and lacks some. The repertoire has 65,000 to 90,000 clones, 70% to 90% of them found once; the top ten carry about 5.7%. Seattle patients were enrolled during active infection and followed longitudinally. This receptor was taken from an elderly man with COVID-19, enrolled during active disease. Sequencing was carried out using peripheral blood.

This CDR3 is CASSLVGGYGYTF. CDR3 DNA sequence: TGTGCCAGCAGCTTGGTAGGGGGCTATGGCTACACCTTC. V gene TRBV5-6 combines with J gene TRBJ1-2; TRBD1 might be the D (6 bases). Germline CDR1 and CDR2: SGHDT and YYEEEE. CDR3 length: 13 amino acids. Trimming took off 0 bases at V and 4 bases at J, with 7 bases between the two ends.